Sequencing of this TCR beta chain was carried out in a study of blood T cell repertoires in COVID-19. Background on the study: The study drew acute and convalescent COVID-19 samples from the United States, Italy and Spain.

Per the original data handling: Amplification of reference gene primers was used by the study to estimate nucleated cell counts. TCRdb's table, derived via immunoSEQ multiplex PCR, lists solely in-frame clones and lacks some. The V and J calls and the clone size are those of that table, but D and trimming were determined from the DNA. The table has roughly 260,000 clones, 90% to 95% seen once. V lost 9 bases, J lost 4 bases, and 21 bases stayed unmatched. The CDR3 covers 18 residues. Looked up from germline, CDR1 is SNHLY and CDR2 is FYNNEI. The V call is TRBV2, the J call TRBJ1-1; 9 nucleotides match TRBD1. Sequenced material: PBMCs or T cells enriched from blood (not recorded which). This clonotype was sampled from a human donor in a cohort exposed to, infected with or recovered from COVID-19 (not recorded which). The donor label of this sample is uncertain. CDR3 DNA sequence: TGTGCCAGGCAATATTCCTTCGGGACAGGGTCGTTAGTCACTGAAGCTTTCTTT. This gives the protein CARQYSFGTGSLVTEAFF.